This is a list of T cell receptor beta chains from one sample in a study of blood T cell repertoires in COVID-19. Clones were read by immunoSEQ multiplex PCR, and TCRdb kept only the in-frame ones, dropping some. This sample carries roughly 53,000 clones, 80% to 90% of them seen once, and the ten largest clones take 1.6%. The sequencing sample was made of peripheral blood. These receptors originate from a man in his sixties with acute or convalescent COVID-19. The CDR3 runs from the conserved cysteine through the conserved F or W. Each record gives: CDR3 protein, CDR3 DNA, clone size, D gene, V gene, J gene. D genes are given only for firm matches. Clone size is stated in some rows and not others, as once, few, many or a class when expanded.

CDR3 protein: CASSSLGGGSSTDTQYF
CDR3 DNA: TGTGCCAGCAGTTCGCTCGGGGGGGGGAGTAGCACAGATACGCAGTATTTT
clone size: -
D gene: TRBD2
V gene: TRBV27
J gene: TRBJ2-3

CDR3 protein: CASSPARANYGYTF
CDR3 DNA: TGTGCCAGCAGCCCTGCGAGGGCGAACTATGGCTACACCTTC
clone size: -
D gene: -
V gene: TRBV11-2
J gene: TRBJ1-2

CDR3 protein: CASSLLAGAYNEQFF
CDR3 DNA: TGTGCCAGCAGCCTACTAGCGGGGGCTTACAATGAGCAGTTCTTC
clone size: -
D gene: TRBD2
V gene: TRBV5-4
J gene: TRBJ2-1

CDR3 protein: CASSGYSGLAGDTIYF
CDR3 DNA: TGTGCCAGCAGTGGGTACTCGGGGTTGGCCGGCGACACCATATATTTT
clone size: -
D gene: -
V gene: TRBV2
J gene: TRBJ1-3

CDR3 protein: CASRSDRDVSYEQYF
CDR3 DNA: TGTGCCAGCAGATCAGACAGGGACGTCTCCTACGAGCAGTACTTC
clone size: -
D gene: TRBD1
V gene: TRBV6-5
J gene: TRBJ2-7

CDR3 protein: CASSARGTGKNIQYF
CDR3 DNA: TGTGCCAGCAGCGCCCGAGGGACAGGGAAAAACATTCAGTACTTC
clone size: -
D gene: TRBD1
V gene: TRBV9
J gene: TRBJ2-4

CDR3 protein: CASSLQGILGYGYTF
CDR3 DNA: TGTGCCAGCAGCTTACAGGGAATTCTAGGGTATGGCTACACCTTC
clone size: -
D gene: -
V gene: TRBV7-2
J gene: TRBJ1-2

CDR3 protein: CASAGLAANKNIQYF
CDR3 DNA: TGTGCCAGCGCGGGACTAGCGGCTAATAAAAACATTCAGTACTTC
clone size: -
D gene: TRBD2
V gene: TRBV27
J gene: TRBJ2-4

CDR3 protein: CASSERGWNEQFF
CDR3 DNA: TGTGCCAGCAGTGAAAGAGGGTGGAATGAGCAGTTCTTC
clone size: once
D gene: -
V gene: TRBV6-1
J gene: TRBJ2-1

CDR3 protein: CASSETGQGYYTEAFF
CDR3 DNA: TGTGCCAGCAGTGAGACGGGACAGGGATATTACACTGAAGCTTTCTTT
clone size: once
D gene: TRBD1
V gene: TRBV2
J gene: TRBJ1-1

CDR3 protein: CATSRDIRWDRSTDTQYF
CDR3 DNA: TGTGCCACCAGCAGAGATATAAGGTGGGACAGAAGCACAGATACGCAGTATTTT
clone size: -
D gene: TRBD1
V gene: TRBV15
J gene: TRBJ2-3

CDR3 protein: CASSDFRSSYEQYF
CDR3 DNA: TGTGCCAGCAGTGATTTTCGGAGCTCCTACGAGCAGTACTTC
clone size: -
D gene: -
V gene: TRBV25-1
J gene: TRBJ2-7

CDR3 protein: CASSEGREYLYEQYF
CDR3 DNA: TGTGCCAGCAGTGAAGGGAGGGAGTATCTCTACGAGCAGTACTTC
clone size: -
D gene: -
V gene: TRBV6-1
J gene: TRBJ2-7

CDR3 protein: CASSLVGQGTYEQYF
CDR3 DNA: TGTGCCAGCAGCTTAGTCGGTCAGGGAACTTACGAGCAGTACTTC
clone size: once
D gene: -
V gene: TRBV11-2
J gene: TRBJ2-7

CDR3 protein: CASSLSAGNYGYTF
CDR3 DNA: TGCGCCAGCAGCCTAAGTGCAGGGAACTATGGCTACACCTTC
clone size: once
D gene: -
V gene: TRBV5-1
J gene: TRBJ1-2

CDR3 protein: CASSLAGYQETQYF
CDR3 DNA: TGTGCCAGCAGTTTGGCAGGGTACCAAGAGACCCAGTACTTC
clone size: -
D gene: -
V gene: TRBV13
J gene: TRBJ2-5

CDR3 protein: CAISPRADGYTF
CDR3 DNA: TGTGCCATATCACCCCGAGCCGATGGCTACACCTTC
clone size: -
D gene: -
V gene: TRBV10-3
J gene: TRBJ1-2

CDR3 protein: CASRTRGSGGTDTQYF
CDR3 DNA: TGTGCCAGCAGGACCCGAGGAAGCGGGGGGACAGATACGCAGTATTTT
clone size: few
D gene: TRBD2
V gene: TRBV27
J gene: TRBJ2-3

CDR3 protein: CASSVASGGAEYQFF
CDR3 DNA: TGTGCCAGCAGCGTTGCTAGCGGGGGGGCCGAGTATCAGTTCTTC
clone size: -
D gene: TRBD2
V gene: TRBV9
J gene: TRBJ2-1

CDR3 protein: CASSYRQGGEAFF
CDR3 DNA: TGTGCCAGCAGTTACAGGCAGGGGGGTGAAGCTTTCTTT
clone size: -
D gene: TRBD1
V gene: TRBV6-5
J gene: TRBJ1-1

CDR3 protein: CASSDTGGSPYGYTF
CDR3 DNA: TGCGCCAGCAGCGACACAGGGGGCTCCCCCTATGGCTACACCTTC
clone size: -
D gene: TRBD1
V gene: TRBV5-1
J gene: TRBJ1-2

CDR3 protein: CASSQGAPEQYF
CDR3 DNA: TGTGCCAGCAGCCAGGGGGCGCCTGAGCAGTACTTC
clone size: -
D gene: -
V gene: TRBV3-1/TRBV3-2
J gene: TRBJ2-7

CDR3 protein: CASSVVAGGDWQYF
CDR3 DNA: TGTGCCAGCAGCGTAGTAGCAGGGGGCGATTGGCAGTACTTC
clone size: -
D gene: TRBD1
V gene: TRBV9
J gene: TRBJ2-7

CDR3 protein: CSVNRGNEQFF
CDR3 DNA: TGCAGCGTTAACAGGGGCAATGAGCAGTTCTTC
clone size: -
D gene: TRBD1
V gene: TRBV29-1
J gene: TRBJ2-1

CDR3 protein: CASSFEGSGNTIYF
CDR3 DNA: TGTGCCAGCAGCTTCGAGGGCTCTGGAAACACCATATATTTT
clone size: -
D gene: -
V gene: TRBV7-9
J gene: TRBJ1-3

CDR3 protein: CASSGRTGVGDTQYF
CDR3 DNA: TGTGCCAGCTCTGGTCGGACAGGGGTGGGAGATACGCAGTATTTT
clone size: -
D gene: TRBD1
V gene: TRBV13
J gene: TRBJ2-3

CDR3 protein: CASSPTGTSGGAGLDTQYF
CDR3 DNA: TGCGCCAGCAGCCCGACCGGGACTAGCGGGGGAGCCGGGCTAGATACGCAGTATTTT
clone size: -
D gene: TRBD2
V gene: TRBV5-1
J gene: TRBJ2-3

CDR3 protein: CASSSGGSGNTIYF
CDR3 DNA: TGTGCCAGCAGCTCGGGGGGGTCTGGAAACACCATATATTTT
clone size: -
D gene: -
V gene: TRBV7-9
J gene: TRBJ1-3

CDR3 protein: CASSLGGTENTEAFF
CDR3 DNA: TGCGCCAGCAGCTTGGGCGGGACAGAAAACACTGAAGCTTTCTTT
clone size: once
D gene: TRBD1
V gene: TRBV5-1
J gene: TRBJ1-1

CDR3 protein: CAWTRRAPGQGATGELFF
CDR3 DNA: TGTGCCTGGACCCGGCGGGCTCCTGGACAGGGGGCGACCGGGGAGCTGTTTTTT
clone size: -
D gene: TRBD1
V gene: TRBV30
J gene: TRBJ2-2

CDR3 protein: CASSVTTSGGTQTQYF
CDR3 DNA: TGTGCCAGCAGCGTGACGACTAGCGGGGGGACGCAGACCCAGTACTTC
clone size: -
D gene: TRBD2
V gene: TRBV7-8
J gene: TRBJ2-5

CDR3 protein: CASSRGLAGSASTDTQYF
CDR3 DNA: TGTGCCAGCAGCCGAGGACTAGCGGGGAGTGCTAGCACAGATACGCAGTATTTT
clone size: medium-sized
D gene: TRBD2
V gene: TRBV9
J gene: TRBJ2-3

CDR3 protein: CAISETNPGNQPQHF
CDR3 DNA: TGTGCCATCAGTGAGACCAATCCAGGGAACCAGCCCCAGCATTTT
clone size: -
D gene: -
V gene: TRBV10-3
J gene: TRBJ1-5

CDR3 protein: CASSRPGGGGYGYTF
CDR3 DNA: TGTGCCAGCAGCCGACCCGGGGGAGGCGGCTATGGCTACACCTTC
clone size: -
D gene: -
V gene: TRBV21-1
J gene: TRBJ1-2

CDR3 protein: CASSVARTPTLYNEQFF
CDR3 DNA: TGTGCCAGCAGCGTAGCCCGGACACCCACCCTCTACAATGAGCAGTTCTTC
clone size: -
D gene: -
V gene: TRBV9
J gene: TRBJ2-1

CDR3 protein: CASSFGTGRSPLHF
CDR3 DNA: TGTGCCAGCAGTTTTGGGACAGGGAGGTCACCCCTCCACTTT
clone size: -
D gene: TRBD1
V gene: TRBV6-5
J gene: TRBJ1-6

CDR3 protein: CASSIKDSYNEQFF
CDR3 DNA: TGTGCCAGTAGTATCAAGGACAGCTACAATGAGCAGTTCTTC
clone size: -
D gene: -
V gene: TRBV19
J gene: TRBJ2-1

CDR3 protein: CASSQDNRGNTEAFF
CDR3 DNA: TGTGCCAGCAGCCAGGATAACAGGGGGAACACTGAAGCTTTCTTT
clone size: -
D gene: TRBD1
V gene: TRBV3-1/TRBV3-2
J gene: TRBJ1-1

CDR3 protein: CASSLTPQNTEAFF
CDR3 DNA: TGTGCCAGCAGCTTGACACCCCAGAACACTGAAGCTTTCTTT
clone size: few
D gene: -
V gene: TRBV13
J gene: TRBJ1-1

CDR3 protein: CASSQDTAAYYYGYTF
CDR3 DNA: TGCGCCAGCAGCCAAGATACCGCAGCGTACTACTATGGCTACACCTTC
clone size: -
D gene: -
V gene: TRBV4-1
J gene: TRBJ1-2

CDR3 protein: CASSYSGVGETQYF
CDR3 DNA: TGTGCCAGCAGTTACTCGGGCGTGGGAGAGACCCAGTACTTC
clone size: few
D gene: -
V gene: TRBV6-5
J gene: TRBJ2-5

CDR3 protein: CASSRQGLGEKLFF
CDR3 DNA: TGCGCCAGCAGCCGACAGGGCTTGGGTGAAAAACTGTTTTTT
clone size: -
D gene: TRBD1
V gene: TRBV5-1
J gene: TRBJ1-4